What follows is one TCR beta chain and its context. Its antigen is unknown. The sample comes from a study of T cells in localized non-small cell lung cancer. Study-level results: The greatest T cell clonality was found in uninvolved adjacent lung (higher than in tumor).

The J segment lost 3 bases and the V segment lost 6 bases, leaving 4 bases of the junction unmatched. Germline V gene sequence: CDR1 GTSNPN, CDR2 SVGIG (reference sequence). The CDR3 is 12 amino acids. TCRdb keeps only in-frame clones here, not all; method: immunoSEQ multiplex PCR. This sample carries about 59,000 clones, under 90% of them seen once, and the ten largest clones take approximately 2%. The material sequenced was peripheral blood, taken before any cancer treatment. The rearrangement joins TRBV30 to TRBJ1-2; 7 positions agree with TRBD1. The TCR was taken from a woman between 40 and 69 years old with stage I lung adenocarcinoma. The CDR3 DNA reads as TGTGCCTGCAGTACAGGGGACTATGGCTACACCTTC. Residues: CACSTGDYGYTF.